Each of the 5 T cell receptor beta chains below was sequenced from the same sample in a study of monozygotic twins with inflammatory bowel disease. From its re-call of the 5' RACE reads, TCRdb lists each CDR3 protein once, without DNA. The listing records approximately 400,000 distinct CDR3 sequences. The sequencing input was blood. These TCRs come from a human donor with ulcerative colitis or Crohn's disease, or a healthy co-twin of an affected twin (not recorded which).

This sequence joins TRBV12-3 or TRBV12-4 and TRBJ2-2. The CDR3 loop spans 15 amino acids. CDR3 amino acids: CASSWRQPNTGELFF.

This rearrangement joins TRBV5-1 to TRBJ1-5; TCRdb selects TRBD1, and the lack of DNA leaves this call unchecked. This CDR3 region has 15 residues. Germline V lookup: CDR1 SGHRS, CDR2 YFSETQ. CDR3 residues: CASSSGTGAVQPQHF.

The rearrangement links TRBV14 to TRBJ2-1; without DNA, the TCRdb call of TRBD2 cannot be checked. The V gene's germline CDR1 is SGHDN and CDR2 FVKESK. The CDR3 extends over 17 amino acids. The CDR3 reads CASSRLAWEPGDNEQFF.

This rearrangement joins TRBV12-3 or TRBV12-4 to TRBJ2-1; TCRdb's assignment of TRBD1 cannot be checked, as there is no DNA. The CDR3 runs to 13 residues. CDR3 residues: CATQDQTVNEQFF.

The chain joins TRBV7-9 to TRBJ2-3; TCRdb's D gene call, TRBD1, goes unchecked for lack of DNA. The germline V gene has CDR1 SEHNR and CDR2 FQNEAQ (reference sequence). The length of the CDR3 is 16 residues. CDR3 protein: CASSPRQGVPTDTQYF.